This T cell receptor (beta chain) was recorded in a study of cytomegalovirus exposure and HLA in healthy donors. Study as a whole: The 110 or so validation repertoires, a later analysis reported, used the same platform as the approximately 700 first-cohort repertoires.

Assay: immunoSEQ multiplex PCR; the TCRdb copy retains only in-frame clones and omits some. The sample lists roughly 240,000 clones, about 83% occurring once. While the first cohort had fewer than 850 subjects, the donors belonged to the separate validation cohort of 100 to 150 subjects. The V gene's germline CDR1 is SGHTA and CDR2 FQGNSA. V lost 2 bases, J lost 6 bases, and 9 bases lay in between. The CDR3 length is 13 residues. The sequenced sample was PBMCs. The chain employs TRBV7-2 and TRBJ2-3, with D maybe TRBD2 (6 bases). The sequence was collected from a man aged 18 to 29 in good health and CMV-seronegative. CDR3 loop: CASSLSGLDTQYF. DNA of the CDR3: TGTGCCAGCAGCTTAAGCGGGTTGGATACGCAGTATTTT.